This is a list of T cell receptor beta chains from one sample in a study of T cell repertoires in cytomegalovirus infection. One entry per CDR3 protein, called by TCRdb with MiXCR from the reads. The repertoire includes around 250,000 distinct CDR3 sequences, more than 15% of them detected once, and more than 45% sits in the top ten. The source material was CD8+ T cells from PBMCs. These receptors came from a human donor in good health (CMV status not recorded). Some clones in this sample may be carry-over from other donors' samples. CDR3s leave out the opening cysteine and the closing phenylalanine or tryptophan.

V,J,CDR3
TRBV5-5,TRBJ1-1,ASSSDLRALNTEAF
TRBV2,TRBJ1-3,ASSDETAYSGNTIY
TRBV4-1,TRBJ1-1,ASSQGAGRVGTEAF
TRBV19,TRBJ1-1,ASSLRDGTEAF
TRBV7-6,TRBJ1-5,ASSLTDYSNQPQH
TRBV6-2/TRBV6-3,TRBJ1-1,ASSGVDSYTEAF
TRBV29-1,TRBJ2-1,SAHAGVSYNEQF
TRBV5-1,TRBJ2-7,ASGQGYEQY
TRBV4-1,TRBJ2-7,ASSPRVSYEQY
TRBV27,TRBJ1-1,ASSSGDGDMNTEAF
TRBV4-1,TRBJ2-7,ASSQSTVGEQY
TRBV10-3,TRBJ1-2,AISESTGGIYGYT
TRBV12-5,TRBJ1-5,ASGPRTPQH
TRBV7-2,TRBJ2-3,ASSLGTGTGEKQY
TRBV2,TRBJ2-2,ASKAGANTGELF
TRBV20-1,TRBJ1-3,SARRGGDGNTIY
TRBV6-6,TRBJ1-1,ASSYGLTLIPNTEAF
TRBV20-1,TRBJ2-2,SARDPESGTHTGELF
TRBV7-2,TRBJ1-2,ASSSRTTGYT
TRBV4-1,TRBJ2-4,ASSQAGTGGNAKNIQY
TRBV7-2,TRBJ2-7,ASSPGTGALYEQY
TRBV7-8,TRBJ2-1,ASSLVQPPNNEQF
TRBV11-3,TRBJ2-7,ASEETGGEQY
TRBV28,TRBJ2-4,ASSLSNIQY
TRBV27,TRBJ1-2,ASSLGAGQYPGGYT
TRBV12-3/TRBV12-4,TRBJ1-5,ASSLKGTGNQPQH
TRBV7-6,TRBJ1-1,ASSQGQENTEAF
TRBV7-9,TRBJ1-4,ASSLTTSLGDPEKLF
TRBV28,TRBJ1-1,ASSLATDSLNTEAF
TRBV28,TRBJ2-3,ASSRPTSDRPETDTQY
TRBV12-3/TRBV12-4,TRBJ1-1,ASRDPILNTEAF
TRBV15,TRBJ1-5,ATSSDRTDSNQPQH
TRBV7-9,TRBJ2-2,ASSLVGGGLGELF
TRBV6-5,TRBJ1-1,ASSYSRTGGDLDTEAF
TRBV7-9,TRBJ2-3,ASSASVRLKGTSTDTQY
TRBV19,TRBJ2-5,ASSNRAPLVGETQY
TRBV28,TRBJ1-5,ASSPAGYRVTTNQPQH
TRBV4-1,TRBJ1-5,ASSRSGAGNQPQH
TRBV6-2/TRBV6-3,TRBJ2-3,ASTRTGVLGDTQY
TRBV7-6,TRBJ1-4,ASSLASQEKLF
TRBV12-3/TRBV12-4,TRBJ1-1,ASSWGPNTEAF
TRBV7-9,TRBJ2-3,ASTTGTGTDTQY
TRBV2,TRBJ2-7,ASRPPTSGYEQY
TRBV19,TRBJ2-7,ASSPISGAFSYEQY
TRBV29-1,TRBJ2-7,SVEDQGAGEQY
TRBV6-5,TRBJ2-7,ASSYSTDRAYEQY
TRBV7-6,TRBJ1-6,ASSSRAHSPLH
TRBV28,TRBJ1-1,ASSLTDRLGTEAF
TRBV6-1,TRBJ1-5,ASSQGPFNSNQPQH
TRBV6-5,TRBJ1-1,ASSYRGFNTEAF
TRBV6-5,TRBJ2-1,ASSYWDTGSLNEQF
TRBV12-5,TRBJ2-1,ASGSTGLYNEQF
TRBV6-6,TRBJ2-7,ASSYSSVGEQY
TRBV14,TRBJ1-1,ASSRLGGPNTEAF
TRBV27,TRBJ2-3,ASSPSHPTRDRDTPSTDTQY
TRBV4-1,TRBJ2-7,ASSQVPGQGDEHGLLLPYEQY
TRBV4-2,TRBJ2-3,ASSQVTGRNTDTQY